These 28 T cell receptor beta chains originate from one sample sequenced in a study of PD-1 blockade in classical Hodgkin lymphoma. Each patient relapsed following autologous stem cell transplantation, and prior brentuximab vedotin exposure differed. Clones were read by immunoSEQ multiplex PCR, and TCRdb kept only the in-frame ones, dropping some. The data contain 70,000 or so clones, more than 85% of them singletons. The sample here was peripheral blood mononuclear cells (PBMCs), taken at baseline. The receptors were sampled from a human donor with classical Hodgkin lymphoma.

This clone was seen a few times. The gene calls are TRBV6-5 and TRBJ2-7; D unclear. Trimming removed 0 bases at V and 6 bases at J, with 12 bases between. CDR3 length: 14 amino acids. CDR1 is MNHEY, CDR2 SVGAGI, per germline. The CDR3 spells CASSYSVYSTEQYF. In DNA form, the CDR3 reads TGTGCCAGCAGTTACTCCGTCTACTCAACCGAGCAGTACTTC.

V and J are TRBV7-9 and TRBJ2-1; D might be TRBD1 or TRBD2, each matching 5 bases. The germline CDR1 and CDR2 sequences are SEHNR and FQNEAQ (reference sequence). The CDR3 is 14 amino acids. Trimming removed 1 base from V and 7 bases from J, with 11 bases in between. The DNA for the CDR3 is TGTGCCAGCAGCTTAGGGGACCGAGAGAATGAGCAGTTCTTC. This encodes CASSLGDRENEQFF.

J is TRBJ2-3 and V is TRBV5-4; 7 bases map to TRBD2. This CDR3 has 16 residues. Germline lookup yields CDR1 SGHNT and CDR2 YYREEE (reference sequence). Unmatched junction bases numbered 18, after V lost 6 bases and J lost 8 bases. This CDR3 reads CASTAERGNPSGTQYF. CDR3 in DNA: TGTGCCAGCACCGCCGAGCGGGGTAATCCATCGGGTACGCAGTATTTT.

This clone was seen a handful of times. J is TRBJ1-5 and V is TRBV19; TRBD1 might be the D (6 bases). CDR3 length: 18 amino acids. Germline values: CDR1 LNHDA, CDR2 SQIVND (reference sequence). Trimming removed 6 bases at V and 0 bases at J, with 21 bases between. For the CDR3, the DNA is TGTGCCAGTAGCGCGGACAGCCCGGTCCATTATAGCAATCAGCCCCAGCATTTT. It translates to CASSADSPVHYSNQPQHF. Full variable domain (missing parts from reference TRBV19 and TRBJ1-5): DGGITQSPKYLFRKEGQNVTLSCEQNLNHDAMYWYRQDPGQGLRLIYYSQIVNDFQKGDIAEGYSVSREKKESFPLTVTSAQKNPTAFYLCASSADSPVHYSNQPQHFGDGTRLSIL.

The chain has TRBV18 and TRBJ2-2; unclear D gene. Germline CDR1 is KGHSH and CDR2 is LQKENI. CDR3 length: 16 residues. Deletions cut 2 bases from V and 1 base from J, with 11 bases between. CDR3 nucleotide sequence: TGTGCCAGCTCACCAACCCAGAGAAGGAACACCGGGGAGCTGTTTTTT. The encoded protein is CASSPTQRRNTGELFF.

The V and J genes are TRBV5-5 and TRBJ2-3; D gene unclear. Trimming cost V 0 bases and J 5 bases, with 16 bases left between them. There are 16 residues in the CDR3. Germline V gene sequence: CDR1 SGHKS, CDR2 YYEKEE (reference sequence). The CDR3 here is CASSLDGLGGEDTQYF. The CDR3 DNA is TGTGCCAGCAGCTTGGACGGGCTAGGTGGGGAAGATACGCAGTATTTT.

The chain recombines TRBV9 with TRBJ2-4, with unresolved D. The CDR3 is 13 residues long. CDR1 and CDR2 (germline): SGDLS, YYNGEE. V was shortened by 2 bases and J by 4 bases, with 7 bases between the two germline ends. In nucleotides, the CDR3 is TGTGCCAGCAGCGTCCTTAGAAAAAACATTCAGTACTTC. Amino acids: CASSVLRKNIQYF.

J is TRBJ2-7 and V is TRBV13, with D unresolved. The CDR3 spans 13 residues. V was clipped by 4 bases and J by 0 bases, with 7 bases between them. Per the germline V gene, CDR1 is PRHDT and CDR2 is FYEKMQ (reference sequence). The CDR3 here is CASSSTTSYEQYF. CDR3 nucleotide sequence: TGTGCCAGCAGCTCCACAACCTCCTACGAGCAGTACTTC.

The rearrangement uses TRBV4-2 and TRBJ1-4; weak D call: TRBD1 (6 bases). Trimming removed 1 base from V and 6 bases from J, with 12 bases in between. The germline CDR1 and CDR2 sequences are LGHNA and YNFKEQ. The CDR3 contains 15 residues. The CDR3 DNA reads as TGTGCCAGCAGCCAAGGACAGGTCCCAGATGAAAAACTGTTTTTT. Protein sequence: CASSQGQVPDEKLFF.

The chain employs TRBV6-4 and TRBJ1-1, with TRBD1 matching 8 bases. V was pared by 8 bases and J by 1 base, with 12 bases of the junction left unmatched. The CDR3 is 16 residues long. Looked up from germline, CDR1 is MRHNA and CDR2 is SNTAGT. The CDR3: CASGRTGFTPNTEAFF. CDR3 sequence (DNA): TGTGCCAGCGGAAGGACAGGGTTCACACCGAACACTGAAGCTTTCTTT.

The CDR3 sequence is CASSLAGLNGYTF. DNA for the CDR3: TGTGCCAGCAGCTTAGCGGGCCTCAATGGCTACACCTTC. The chain links TRBV7-8 to TRBJ1-2; no clear D. Germline CDR1 reads SGHVS; CDR2 reads FQNEAQ. Trimming took 0 bases from V and 6 from J, leaving 8 bases between them. The CDR3 has 13 amino acids.

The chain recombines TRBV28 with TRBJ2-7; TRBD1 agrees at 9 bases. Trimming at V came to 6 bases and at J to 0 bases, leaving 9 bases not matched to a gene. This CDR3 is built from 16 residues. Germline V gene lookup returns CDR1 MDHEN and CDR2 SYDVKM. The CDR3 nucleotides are TGTGCCAGCAGGGAAGGGACAGGGCCGATCTCCTACGAGCAGTACTTC. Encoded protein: CASREGTGPISYEQYF.

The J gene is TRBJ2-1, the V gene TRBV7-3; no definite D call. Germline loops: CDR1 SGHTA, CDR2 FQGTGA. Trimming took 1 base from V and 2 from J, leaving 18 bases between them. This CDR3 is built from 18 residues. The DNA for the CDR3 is TGTGCCAGCAGCTTAAGTCACTCCTGGTCGGGCCCCTACAATGAGCAGTTCTTC. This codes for CASSLSHSWSGPYNEQFF. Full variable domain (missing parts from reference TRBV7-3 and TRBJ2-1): GAGVSQTPSNKVTEKGKYVELRCDPISGHTALYWYRQSLGQGPEFLIYFQGTGAADDSGLPNDRFFAVRPEGSVSTLKIQRTERGDSAVYLCASSLSHSWSGPYNEQFFGPGTRLTVL.

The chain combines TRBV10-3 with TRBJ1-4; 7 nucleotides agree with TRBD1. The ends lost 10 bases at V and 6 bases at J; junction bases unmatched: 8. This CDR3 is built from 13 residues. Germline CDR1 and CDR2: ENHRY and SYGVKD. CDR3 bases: TGTGCCAGCCGACAGGGATCTCATGAAAAACTGTTTTTT. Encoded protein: CASRQGSHEKLFF.

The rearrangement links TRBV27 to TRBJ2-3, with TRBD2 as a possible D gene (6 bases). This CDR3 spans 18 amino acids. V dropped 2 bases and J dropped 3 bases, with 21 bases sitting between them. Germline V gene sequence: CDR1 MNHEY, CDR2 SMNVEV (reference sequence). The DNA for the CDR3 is TGTGCCAGCAGTTTAAGGTCTGTTAATAGCGGAGGAACAGATACGCAGTATTTT. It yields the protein CASSLRSVNSGGTDTQYF.

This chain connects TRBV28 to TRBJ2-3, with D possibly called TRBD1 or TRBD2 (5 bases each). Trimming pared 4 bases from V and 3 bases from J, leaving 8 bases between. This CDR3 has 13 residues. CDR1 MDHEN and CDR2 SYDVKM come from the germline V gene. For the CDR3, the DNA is TGTGCCAGCAGTTGGGACCGTACAGATACGCAGTATTTT. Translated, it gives CASSWDRTDTQYF.

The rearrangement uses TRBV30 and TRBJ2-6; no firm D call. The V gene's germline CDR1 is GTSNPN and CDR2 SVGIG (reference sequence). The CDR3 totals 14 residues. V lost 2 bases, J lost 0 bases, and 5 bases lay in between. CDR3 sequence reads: CAWSLSSGANVLTF. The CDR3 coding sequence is TGTGCCTGGAGTTTAAGCTCTGGGGCCAACGTCCTGACTTTC.

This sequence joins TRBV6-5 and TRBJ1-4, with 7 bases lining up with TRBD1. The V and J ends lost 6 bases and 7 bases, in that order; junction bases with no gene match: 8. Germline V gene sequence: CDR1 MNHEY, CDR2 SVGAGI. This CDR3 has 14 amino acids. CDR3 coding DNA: TGTGCCAGCAGCCTTCAGGGGGGTTCTGAAAAACTGTTTTTT. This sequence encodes CASSLQGGSEKLFF.

The CDR3 coding sequence is TGTGCCAGCACCACTTCAGATACGCAGTATTTT. Amino acids: CASTTSDTQYF. V is TRBV6-1 and J is TRBJ2-3; D not certain. V was pared by 7 bases and J by 4 bases, with 6 bases between. The germline V gene encodes CDR1 MNHNS and CDR2 SASEGT. CDR3 size: 11 residues.

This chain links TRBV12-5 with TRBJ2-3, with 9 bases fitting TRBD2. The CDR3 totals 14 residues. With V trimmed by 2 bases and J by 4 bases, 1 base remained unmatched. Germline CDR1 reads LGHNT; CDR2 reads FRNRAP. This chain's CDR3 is CASGLRLAADTQYF. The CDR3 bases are TGTGCTAGTGGTTTGCGACTAGCGGCAGATACGCAGTATTTT.

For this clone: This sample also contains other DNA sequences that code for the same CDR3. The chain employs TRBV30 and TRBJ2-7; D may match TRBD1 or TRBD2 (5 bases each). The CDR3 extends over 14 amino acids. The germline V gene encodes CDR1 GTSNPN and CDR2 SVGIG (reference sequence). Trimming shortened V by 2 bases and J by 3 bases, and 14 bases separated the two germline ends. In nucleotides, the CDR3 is TGTGCCTGGAGTTCTGGGACCGGCCACTACGAGCAGTACTTC. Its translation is CAWSSGTGHYEQYF.

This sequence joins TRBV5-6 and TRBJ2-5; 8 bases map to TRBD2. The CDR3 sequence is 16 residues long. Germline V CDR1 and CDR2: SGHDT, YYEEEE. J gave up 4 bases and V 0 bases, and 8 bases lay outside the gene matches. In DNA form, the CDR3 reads TGTGCCAGCAGCTTGGTGCAGCGGGAGATACTAGAGACCCAGTACTTC. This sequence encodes CASSLVQREILETQYF.

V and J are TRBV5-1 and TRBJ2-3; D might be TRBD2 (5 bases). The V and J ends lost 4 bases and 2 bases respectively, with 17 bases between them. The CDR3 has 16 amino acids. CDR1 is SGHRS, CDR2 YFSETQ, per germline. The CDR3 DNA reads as TGCGCCAGCAGCCCGGGTCTAGCTTCTGCCACAGATACGCAGTATTTT. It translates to CASSPGLASATDTQYF.

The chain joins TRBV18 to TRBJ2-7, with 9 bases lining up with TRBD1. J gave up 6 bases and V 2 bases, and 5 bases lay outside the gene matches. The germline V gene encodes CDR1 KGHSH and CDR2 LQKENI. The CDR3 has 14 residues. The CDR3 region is CASSPWTGEGEQYF. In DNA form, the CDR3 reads TGTGCCAGCTCACCATGGACAGGGGAGGGCGAGCAGTACTTC.

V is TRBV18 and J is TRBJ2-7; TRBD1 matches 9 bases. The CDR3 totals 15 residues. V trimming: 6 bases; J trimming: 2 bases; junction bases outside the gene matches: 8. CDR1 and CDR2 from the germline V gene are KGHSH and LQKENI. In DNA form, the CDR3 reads TGTGCCAGCTCCCCCGGGACAGGGATGGCCTACGAGCAGTACTTC. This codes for CASSPGTGMAYEQYF.

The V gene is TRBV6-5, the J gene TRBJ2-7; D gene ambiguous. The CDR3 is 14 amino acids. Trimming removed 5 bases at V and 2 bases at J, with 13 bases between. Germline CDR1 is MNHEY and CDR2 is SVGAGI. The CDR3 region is CASSNPGRTYEQYF. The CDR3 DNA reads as TGTGCCAGCAGTAACCCGGGCCGCACCTACGAGCAGTACTTC.

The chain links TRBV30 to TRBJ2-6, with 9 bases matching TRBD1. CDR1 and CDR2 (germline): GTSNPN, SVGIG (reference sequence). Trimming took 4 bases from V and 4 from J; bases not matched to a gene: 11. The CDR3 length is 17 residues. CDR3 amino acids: CAWTPGQGLRGANVLTF. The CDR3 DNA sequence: TGTGCCTGGACCCCGGGACAGGGCCTTCGGGGGGCCAACGTCCTGACTTTC.

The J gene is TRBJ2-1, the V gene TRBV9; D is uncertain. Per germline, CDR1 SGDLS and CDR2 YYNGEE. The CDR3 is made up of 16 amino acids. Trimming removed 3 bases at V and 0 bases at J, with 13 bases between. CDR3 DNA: TGTGCCAGCAGCGCAAGCTCCAAGAGCTCCTACAATGAGCAGTTCTTC. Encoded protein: CASSASSKSSYNEQFF.